The rows below give T cell receptor beta chains drawn from one sample of a study of cytomegalovirus exposure and HLA in healthy donors. Clones were sequenced by immunoSEQ multiplex PCR, and TCRdb holds only the in-frame ones, with some missing. The table lists approximately 120,000 clones. Sequenced material: PBMCs. The origin of the receptors is a man between 18 and 29 years old in good health and CMV-seronegative. The CDR3 runs from the conserved cysteine through the conserved F or W. A D gene is named only where the DNA matches it firmly.

TRBV5-1,TRBJ2-7,TRBD2,TGCGCCAGCAGCTTTCCCAGGCGGAGTCGGGAGGGAGGCTACGAGCAGTACTTC,CASSFPRRSREGGYEQYF
TRBV5-1,TRBJ1-2,-,TGCGCCAGCAGCTTGGGCGGGGAGGACTATGGCTACACCTTC,CASSLGGEDYGYTF
TRBV7-3,TRBJ2-7,TRBD2,TGTGCCAGCAGCTTATCGGCTAGCGGGGGCTACGAGCAGTACTTC,CASSLSASGGYEQYF
TRBV19,TRBJ1-2,-,TGTGCCAGTAGTAAACCGACAGGCCGTTATGGCTACACCTTC,CASSKPTGRYGYTF
TRBV7-9,TRBJ1-3,-,TGTGCCAGCAGCTTGACAGACTCTGGAAACACCATATATTTT,CASSLTDSGNTIYF
TRBV7-9,TRBJ2-7,TRBD2,TGTGCCAGCGGCGTTAGCGGGAGAGGAAACGAGCAGTACTTC,CASGVSGRGNEQYF
TRBV19,TRBJ1-5,TRBD1,TGTGCCAGTAGTTCCTACAGGGGGACCAATCAGCCCCAGCATTTT,CASSSYRGTNQPQHF
TRBV6-1,TRBJ1-4,-,TGTGCCAGCAGTGAAGCGTCCCCAGGGCTAAGAACTAATGAAAAACTGTTTTTT,CASSEASPGLRTNEKLFF
TRBV14,TRBJ1-1,TRBD1,TGTGCCAGCAGCCGTCGGACAGGGAATGAACGCACTGAAGCTTTCTTT,CASSRRTGNERTEAFF
TRBV7-9,TRBJ2-1,TRBD2,TGTGCCAGCAGCTTAGCGCTAGGTGCTAGCGGGGGCAACTACAATGAGCAGTTCTTC,CASSLALGASGGNYNEQFF
TRBV5-5,TRBJ1-1,TRBD1,TGTGCCAGCAGCCGCACTTCGACAGGGTACAGTGAAGCTTTCTTT,CASSRTSTGYSEAFF